These T cell receptor beta chains were read from a single sample in a study of blood T cells in healthy people across ages. TCRdb fed the 5' RACE reads into MiXCR, producing one record per CDR3 protein. The sample has around 670,000 distinct CDR3 sequences; approximately 30% are singletons. The material sequenced was blood. The receptors were gathered from a woman of 80 years or more in good health. The CDR3 runs from the conserved cysteine through the conserved F or W. The order of the fields is clone size, D gene, J gene, V gene, CDR3 protein, CDR3 DNA. A D gene is named only where the DNA matches it firmly. Rows give clone size only sometimes, using once, few, many, or a class for an expanded clone.

- - TRBJ2-7 TRBV18 CASSRVGSEQYF TGTGCCAGCTCACGCGTGGGTTCCGAGCAGTACTTC
many - TRBJ2-1 TRBV5-1 CASSIGTSDNEQFF TGCGCCAGCAGCATCGGGACTTCCGACAATGAGCAGTTCTTC
few - TRBJ1-1 TRBV18 CASSPPWAVNTEAFF TGTGCCAGCTCACCACCGTGGGCTGTGAACACTGAAGCTTTCTTT
- - TRBJ1-1 TRBV20-1 CSARDPKGAVSEAFF TGCAGTGCTAGAGACCCTAAAGGGGCGGTTTCGGAAGCTTTCTTT
- TRBD1 TRBJ2-2 TRBV20-1 CSASQGASTGELFF TGCAGTGCTAGCCAGGGGGCGAGCACCGGGGAGCTGTTTTTT
- TRBD1 TRBJ1-5 TRBV20-1 CGATTGVYNQPQHF TGCGGTGCCACCACAGGGGTTTACAATCAGCCCCAGCATTTT
- - TRBJ2-2 TRBV6-2/TRBV6-3 CASSPVRTLNTGELFF TGTGCCAGTAGCCCTGTCAGGACCCTAAACACCGGGGAGCTGTTTTTT
- TRBD2 TRBJ2-7 TRBV6-6 CASSPRGGSYNEQYF TGTGCCAGCAGTCCCCGGGGCGGGAGCTACAATGAGCAGTACTTC
many - TRBJ2-5 TRBV12-3/TRBV12-4 CASSVQGVETQYF TGTGCCAGCAGTGTGCAGGGCGTAGAGACCCAGTACTTC
- - TRBJ1-4 TRBV11-2 CASSLEYPATNEKLFF TGTGCCAGCAGCTTAGAATACCCCGCAACTAATGAAAAACTGTTTTTT
few - TRBJ1-6 TRBV30 CAWSGFGDRSPLHF TGTGCCTGGAGTGGATTCGGGGACCGATCACCCCTCCACTTT
many TRBD2 TRBJ2-7 TRBV30 CAWSGLAVEQYF TGTGCCTGGAGTGGACTAGCGGTTGAGCAGTACTTC
many - TRBJ2-4 TRBV7-9 CASSQGLGLAKNIQYF TGTGCCAGCAGCCAAGGCCTGGGATTAGCCAAAAACATTCAGTACTTC
many - TRBJ1-1 TRBV7-9 CASSLGSYRETEAFF TGTGCCAGCAGCTTAGGGTCGTACAGGGAGACTGAAGCTTTCTTT
many - TRBJ2-7 TRBV6-1 CASKGAYQSSYEQYF TGTGCCAGCAAAGGGGCTTACCAGAGCTCCTACGAGCAGTACTTC
many - TRBJ2-1 TRBV6-2/TRBV6-3 CASSYSDYNEQFF TGTGCCAGCAGTTACTCGGACTACAATGAGCAGTTCTTC
- TRBD2 TRBJ2-5 TRBV20-1 CNASREDPGTQYF TGCAATGCTTCCCGGGAGGACCCGGGGACCCAGTACTTC
many - TRBJ2-3 TRBV27 CASRLVRTDTQYF TGTGCCAGCCGATTAGTGAGGACAGATACGCAGTATTTT
- TRBD1 TRBJ1-1 TRBV9 CASSVGAGGHTEAFF TGTGCCAGCAGCGTAGGGGCAGGGGGACACACTGAAGCTTTCTTT
- - TRBJ2-1 TRBV5-1 CASSSRTESNEQFF TGCGCCAGCAGCTCTCGGACAGAGTCTAATGAGCAGTTCTTC
many - TRBJ2-7 TRBV5-1 CASSLRGGSGQGLSYEQYF TGCGCCAGCAGCTTGAGGGGTGGATCGGGACAAGGTCTCTCCTACGAGCAGTACTTC
many - TRBJ1-2 TRBV5-1 CASSSVIGDGYTF TGCGCCAGCAGCTCGGTAATTGGGGATGGCTACACCTTC
many - TRBJ2-7 TRBV4-3 CASSQEVGANYEQYF TGCGCCAGCAGCCAAGAAGTGGGGGCAAACTACGAGCAGTACTTC
many TRBD1 TRBJ1-5 TRBV12-3/TRBV12-4 CASSRTGGNQPQHF TGTGCCAGCAGTCGAACAGGGGGCAATCAGCCCCAGCATTTT
- - TRBJ2-3 TRBV12-3/TRBV12-4 CASSPVSGIQIADTQYF TGTGCCAGCAGTCCCGTATCTGGAATACAAATAGCAGATACGCAGTATTTT
few - TRBJ2-7 TRBV21-1 CASSDDSVTPSSYEQYF TGTGCCAGCAGCGATGACTCAGTGACTCCTAGCTCCTACGAGCAGTACTTC
many - TRBJ2-7 TRBV6-2/TRBV6-3 CASSYYSYEQYF TGTGCCAGCAGTTACTACTCCTACGAGCAGTACTTC
many TRBD2 TRBJ2-5 TRBV5-1 CASSLEGLVKETQYF TGCGCCAGCAGCTTGGAAGGACTAGTAAAAGAGACCCAGTACTTC
few - TRBJ1-2 TRBV3-1 CASSQESGGNYGYTF TGTGCCAGCAGCCAAGAGTCAGGAGGGAACTATGGCTACACCTTC
- TRBD2 TRBJ2-1 TRBV4-1 CASSLTFSGGSSSHNEQFF TGCGCCAGCAGCCTCACCTTTAGCGGGGGGTCTAGCTCCCACAATGAGCAGTTCTTC
- TRBD2 TRBJ2-3 TRBV7-3 CASSLNPAGGQDTQYF TGTGCCAGCAGCTTAAATCCAGCGGGGGGGCAAGATACGCAGTATTTT
- - TRBJ1-1 TRBV12-3/TRBV12-4 CASSPLTGPGTEAFF TGTGCCAGCAGTCCATTGACAGGTCCCGGGACTGAAGCTTTCTTT
many TRBD1 TRBJ2-5 TRBV4-2 CASSQEGLRDREIGAARETQYF TGTGCCAGCAGCCAAGAGGGGCTCCGGGACAGGGAGATTGGCGCGGCCAGGGAGACCCAGTACTTC
many - TRBJ2-2 TRBV5-1 CASSFSITGELFF TGCGCCAGCAGCTTTAGCATCACCGGGGAGCTGTTTTTT
- - TRBJ2-5 TRBV6-1 CASSEDPGYQETQYF TGTGCCAGCAGTGAAGACCCTGGGTATCAAGAGACCCAGTACTTC
- TRBD1 TRBJ2-1 TRBV7-2 CASSLAGTGGANEQFF TGTGCCAGCAGCTTAGCGGGGACAGGGGGCGCAAATGAGCAGTTCTTC
- TRBD1 TRBJ1-5 TRBV12-3/TRBV12-4 CASSFGQGYQPQHF TGTGCCAGCAGTTTTGGACAGGGCTACCAGCCCCAGCATTTT
few - TRBJ1-1 TRBV6-6 CASSTGNREAFF TGTGCCAGCAGTACAGGGAACCGTGAAGCTTTCTTT
many - TRBJ2-3 TRBV7-9 CASSLDAGSSTDTQYF TGTGCCAGCAGCTTAGATGCCGGTTCTAGCACAGATACGCAGTATTTT
- TRBD2 TRBJ2-3 TRBV7-2 CASSLELAGGQLNTQYF TGTGCCAGCAGCTTAGAACTAGCGGGGGGGCAGTTAAATACGCAGTATTTT
- TRBD1 TRBJ1-4 TRBV29-1 CSTRQGHEKLFF TGCAGCACACGACAGGGACATGAAAAACTGTTTTTT
- - TRBJ2-2 TRBV9 CASSVAWIAAGTGEPFF TGTGCCAGCAGCGTAGCTTGGATAGCGGCAGGCACCGGGGAGCCGTTTTTT
- - TRBJ1-2 TRBV28 CGTGPSGYAF TGTGGGACGGGGCCCTCAGGCTACGCCTTC
- - TRBJ1-1 TRBV5-1 CASSVLSGGLNTEAFF TGCGCCAGCAGCGTCCTATCCGGGGGCCTGAACACTGAAGCTTTCTTT
- - TRBJ2-3 TRBV5-6 CASTNEGHTDTQYF TGTGCCAGCACCAACGAGGGGCACACAGATACGCAGTATTTT
- TRBD2 TRBJ2-1 TRBV12-3/TRBV12-4 CASRRSGGAFSEQFF TGTGCCAGCAGGAGAAGCGGGGGGGCCTTCAGTGAGCAGTTCTTC
many TRBD1 TRBJ2-1 TRBV5-1 CASRWKTGGESPTSEQFF TGCGCCAGCAGGTGGAAGACAGGGGGCGAATCACCCACGAGTGAGCAGTTCTTC
- - TRBJ1-6 TRBV9 CASSAAPVRSPLHF TGTGCCAGCAGCGCCGCCCCGGTTCGGTCACCCCTCCACTTT
- - TRBJ2-1 TRBV3-1 CASSQGSWYEQFF TGTGCCAGCAGCCAAGGAAGCTGGTATGAGCAGTTCTTC
- TRBD1 TRBJ1-2 TRBV7-2 CASSSSGGSYGYTF TGTGCCAGCAGCTCATCAGGGGGCAGTTATGGCTACACCTTC
many - TRBJ1-4 TRBV7-9 CASSPPNHSRAIEKLFF TGTGCCAGCAGCCCACCGAACCACAGCCGTGCAATAGAAAAACTGTTTTTT
many - TRBJ1-2 TRBV21-1 CASSKDYYLNGGYTF TGTGCCAGCAGCAAGGACTACTACTTAAATGGTGGCTACACCTTC
- TRBD2 TRBJ2-1 TRBV2 CASGRGGLVNEQFF TGTGCCAGTGGACGGGGGGGCCTGGTCAATGAGCAGTTCTTC
many TRBD1 TRBJ2-7 TRBV5-5 CASSLRLNGQVHEQYF TGTGCCAGCAGTTTGCGGCTGAACGGACAGGTCCACGAGCAGTACTTC
many - TRBJ2-5 TRBV5-6 CASSPPPGGQETQYF TGTGCCAGCAGCCCTCCCCCCGGGGGCCAAGAGACCCAGTACTTC
many - TRBJ1-5 TRBV5-5 CASSLAGGNQPQHF TGTGCCAGCAGTTTAGCCGGAGGGAATCAGCCCCAGCATTTT
- TRBD2 TRBJ2-3 TRBV20-1 CSARDRLAGGYTDTQYF TGCAGTGCTAGAGATCGGCTAGCGGGGGGTTACACAGATACGCAGTATTTT